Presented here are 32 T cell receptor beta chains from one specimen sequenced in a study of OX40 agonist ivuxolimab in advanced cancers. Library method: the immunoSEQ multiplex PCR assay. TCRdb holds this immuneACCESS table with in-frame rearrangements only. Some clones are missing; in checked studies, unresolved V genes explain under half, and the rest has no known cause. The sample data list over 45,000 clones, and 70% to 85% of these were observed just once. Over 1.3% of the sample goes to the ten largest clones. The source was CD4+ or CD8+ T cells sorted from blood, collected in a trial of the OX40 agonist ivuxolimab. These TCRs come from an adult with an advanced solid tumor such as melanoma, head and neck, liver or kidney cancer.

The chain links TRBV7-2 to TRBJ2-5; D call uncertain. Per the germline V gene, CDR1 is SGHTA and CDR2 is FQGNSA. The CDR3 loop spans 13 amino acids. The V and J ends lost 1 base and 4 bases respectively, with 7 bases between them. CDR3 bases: TGTGCCAGCAGCTTAGTCCTAGTAGAGACCCAGTACTTC. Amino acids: CASSLVLVETQYF.

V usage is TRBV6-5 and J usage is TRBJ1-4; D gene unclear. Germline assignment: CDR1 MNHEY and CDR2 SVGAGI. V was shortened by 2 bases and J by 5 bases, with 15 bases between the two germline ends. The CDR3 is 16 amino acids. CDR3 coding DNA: TGTGCCAGCAGTTACGGAACACAGCGGGCAAATGAAAAACTGTTTTTT. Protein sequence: CASSYGTQRANEKLFF.

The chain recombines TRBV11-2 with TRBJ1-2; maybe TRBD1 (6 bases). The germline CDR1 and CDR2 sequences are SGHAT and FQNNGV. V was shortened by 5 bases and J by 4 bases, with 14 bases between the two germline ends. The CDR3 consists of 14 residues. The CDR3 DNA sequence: TGTGCCAGCAGCCCGAATGACAGGTTCTATGGCTACACCTTC. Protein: CASSPNDRFYGYTF.

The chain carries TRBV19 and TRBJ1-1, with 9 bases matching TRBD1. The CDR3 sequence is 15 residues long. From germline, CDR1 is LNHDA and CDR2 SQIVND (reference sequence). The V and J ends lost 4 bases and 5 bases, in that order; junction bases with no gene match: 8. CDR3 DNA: TGTGCCAGTAGTAGGAGGGACAGGGTGAGGACTGAAGCTTTCTTT. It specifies CASSRRDRVRTEAFF.

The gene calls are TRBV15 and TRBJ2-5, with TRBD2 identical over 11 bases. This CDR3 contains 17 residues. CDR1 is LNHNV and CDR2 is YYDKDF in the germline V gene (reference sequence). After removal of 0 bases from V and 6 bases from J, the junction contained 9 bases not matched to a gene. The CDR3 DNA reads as TGTGCCACCAGCAGAGAAGATAGCGGGAGGGGGGGGAAGACCCAGTACTTC. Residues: CATSREDSGRGGKTQYF.

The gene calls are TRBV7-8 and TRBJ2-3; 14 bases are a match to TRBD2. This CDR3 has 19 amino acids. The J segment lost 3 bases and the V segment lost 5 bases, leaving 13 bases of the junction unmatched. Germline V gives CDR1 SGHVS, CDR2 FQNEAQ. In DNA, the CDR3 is TGTGCCAGCAGCCCGACTAGCGGGGGGGCCAGAAGACGGACAGATACGCAGTATTTT. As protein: CASSPTSGGARRRTDTQYF.

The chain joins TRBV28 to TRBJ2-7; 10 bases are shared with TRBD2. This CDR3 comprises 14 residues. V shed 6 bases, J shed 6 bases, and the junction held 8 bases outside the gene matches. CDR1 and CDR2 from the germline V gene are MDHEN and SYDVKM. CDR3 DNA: TGTGCCAGCAGAGGAAGCGGGAGGGCGGGCGAGCAGTACTTC. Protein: CASRGSGRAGEQYF.

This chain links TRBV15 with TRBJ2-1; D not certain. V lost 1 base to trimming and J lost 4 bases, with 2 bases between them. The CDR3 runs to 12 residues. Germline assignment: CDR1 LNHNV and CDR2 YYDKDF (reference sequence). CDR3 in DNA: TGTGCCACCAGCAGAGGATACAATGAGCAGTTCTTC. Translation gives CATSRGYNEQFF. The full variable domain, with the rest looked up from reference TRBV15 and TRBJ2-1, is DAMVIQNPRYQVTQFGKPVTLSCSQTLNHNVMYWYQQKSSQAPKLLFHYYDKDFNNEADTPDNFQSRRPNTSFCFLDIRSPGLGDTAMYLCATSRGYNEQFFGPGTRLTVL.

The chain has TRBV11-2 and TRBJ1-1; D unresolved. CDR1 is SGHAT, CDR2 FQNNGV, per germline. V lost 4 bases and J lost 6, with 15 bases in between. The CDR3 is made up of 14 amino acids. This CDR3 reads CASSSGRPMAEAFF. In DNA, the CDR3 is TGTGCCAGCAGCTCCGGACGGCCGATGGCTGAAGCTTTCTTT.

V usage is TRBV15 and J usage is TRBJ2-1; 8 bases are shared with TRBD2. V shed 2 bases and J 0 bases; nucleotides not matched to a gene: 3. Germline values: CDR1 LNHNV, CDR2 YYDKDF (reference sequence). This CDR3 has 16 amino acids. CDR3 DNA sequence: TGTGCCACCAGCAGACATAGCGGGGCCTCCTACAATGAGCAGTTCTTC. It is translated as CATSRHSGASYNEQFF.

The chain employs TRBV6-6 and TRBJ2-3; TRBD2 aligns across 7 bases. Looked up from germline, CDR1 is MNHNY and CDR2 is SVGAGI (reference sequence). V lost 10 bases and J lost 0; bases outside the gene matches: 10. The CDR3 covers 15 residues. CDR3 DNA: TGTGCCACGGGGGGAGGATCCGCTAGCACAGATACGCAGTATTTT. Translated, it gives CATGGGSASTDTQYF.

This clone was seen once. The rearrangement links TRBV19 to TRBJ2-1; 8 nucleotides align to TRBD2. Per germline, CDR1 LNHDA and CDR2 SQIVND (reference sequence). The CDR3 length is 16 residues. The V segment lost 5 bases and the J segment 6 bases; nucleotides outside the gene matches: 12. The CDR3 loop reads CASSSPGLGQPNEQFF. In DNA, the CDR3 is TGTGCCAGTAGTTCTCCGGGACTAGGGCAACCCAATGAGCAGTTCTTC.

The CDR3 DNA sequence: TGTGCCAGCAGTTTCCGAGGGGGGAGCACTGAAGCTTTCTTT. The encoded protein is CASSFRGGSTEAFF. The chain joins TRBV27 to TRBJ1-1, with D perhaps TRBD1 (6 bases). CDR1 is MNHEY and CDR2 is SMNVEV in the germline V gene (reference sequence). CDR3 length equals 14 residues. With 3 bases removed from V and 4 bases from J, the gap between germline ends came to 12 bases.

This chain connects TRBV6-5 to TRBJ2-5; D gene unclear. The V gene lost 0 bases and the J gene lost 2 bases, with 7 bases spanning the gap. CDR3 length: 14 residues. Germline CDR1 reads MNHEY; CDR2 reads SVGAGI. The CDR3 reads CASSYSSGQETQYF. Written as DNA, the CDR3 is TGTGCCAGCAGTTACTCGTCCGGTCAAGAGACCCAGTACTTC.

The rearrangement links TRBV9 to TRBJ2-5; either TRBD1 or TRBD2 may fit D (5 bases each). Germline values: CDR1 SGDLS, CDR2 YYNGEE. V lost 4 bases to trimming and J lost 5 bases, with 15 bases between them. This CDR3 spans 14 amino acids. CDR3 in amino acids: CASSPRGQWETQYF. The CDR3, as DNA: TGTGCCAGCAGCCCTCGGGGCCAGTGGGAGACCCAGTACTTC.

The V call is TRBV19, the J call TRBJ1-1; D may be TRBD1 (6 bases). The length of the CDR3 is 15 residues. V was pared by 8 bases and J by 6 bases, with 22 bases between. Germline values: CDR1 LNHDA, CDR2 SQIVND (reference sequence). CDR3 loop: CASAKRTGILAEAFF. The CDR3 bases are TGTGCCAGTGCAAAAAGAACAGGGATCCTCGCTGAAGCTTTCTTT.

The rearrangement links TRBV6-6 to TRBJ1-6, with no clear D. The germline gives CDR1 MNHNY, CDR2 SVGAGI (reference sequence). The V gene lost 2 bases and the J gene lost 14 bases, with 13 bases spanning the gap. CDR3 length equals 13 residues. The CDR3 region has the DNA TGTGCCAGCAGTTACCTCGAGCTCGCGGCCCTCCACTTT. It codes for CASSYLELAALHF.

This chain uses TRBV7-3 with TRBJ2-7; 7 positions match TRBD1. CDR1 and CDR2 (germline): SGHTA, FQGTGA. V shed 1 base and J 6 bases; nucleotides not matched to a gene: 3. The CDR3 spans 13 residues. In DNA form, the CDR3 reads TGTGCCAGCAGCTTAATGGCAGGGGGCGAGCAGTACTTC. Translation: CASSLMAGGEQYF.

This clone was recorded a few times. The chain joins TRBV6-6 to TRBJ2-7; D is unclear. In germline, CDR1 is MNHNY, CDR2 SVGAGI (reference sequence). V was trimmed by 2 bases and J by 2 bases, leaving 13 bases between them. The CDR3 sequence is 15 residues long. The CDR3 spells CASSYGEVYAYEQYF. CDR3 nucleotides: TGTGCCAGCAGTTACGGGGAAGTCTATGCCTACGAGCAGTACTTC.

CDR3 amino acids: CANSGLAANNEQFF. The DNA of the CDR3 is TGTGCCAACTCGGGACTAGCGGCCAACAATGAGCAGTTCTTC. The V gene is TRBV2, the J gene TRBJ2-1; 11 positions agree with TRBD2. The V and J ends lost 10 bases and 5 bases, in that order; junction bases with no gene match: 7. CDR3 length: 14 amino acids. CDR1 and CDR2 from the germline V gene are SNHLY and FYNNEI.

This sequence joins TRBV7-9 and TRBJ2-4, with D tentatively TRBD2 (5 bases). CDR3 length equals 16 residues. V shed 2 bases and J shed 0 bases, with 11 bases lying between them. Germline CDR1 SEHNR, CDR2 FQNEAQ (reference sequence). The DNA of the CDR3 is TGTGCCAGCAGCTTATACGGGGAACTAGCCAAAAACATTCAGTACTTC. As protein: CASSLYGELAKNIQYF.

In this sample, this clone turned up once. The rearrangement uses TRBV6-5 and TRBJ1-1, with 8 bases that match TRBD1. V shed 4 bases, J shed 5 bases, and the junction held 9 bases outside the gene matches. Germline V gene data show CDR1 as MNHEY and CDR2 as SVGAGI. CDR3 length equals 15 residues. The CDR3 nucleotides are TGTGCCAGCAGTTCAGGGGGCTCGAGGTGGACTGAAGCTTTCTTT. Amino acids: CASSSGGSRWTEAFF.

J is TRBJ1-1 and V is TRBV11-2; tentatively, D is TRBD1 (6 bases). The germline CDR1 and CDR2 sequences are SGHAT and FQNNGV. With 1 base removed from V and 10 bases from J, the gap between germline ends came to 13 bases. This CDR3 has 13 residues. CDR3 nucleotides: TGTGCCAGCAGCTTAGTCAGGGGCAAGGTAGCTTTCTTT. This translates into CASSLVRGKVAFF. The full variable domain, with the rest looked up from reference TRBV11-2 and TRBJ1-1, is EAGVAQSPRYKIIEKRQSVAFWCNPISGHATLYWYQQILGQGPKLLIQFQNNGVVDDSQLPKDRFSAERLKGVDSTLKIQPAKLEDSAVYLCASSLVRGKVAFFGQGTRLTVV.

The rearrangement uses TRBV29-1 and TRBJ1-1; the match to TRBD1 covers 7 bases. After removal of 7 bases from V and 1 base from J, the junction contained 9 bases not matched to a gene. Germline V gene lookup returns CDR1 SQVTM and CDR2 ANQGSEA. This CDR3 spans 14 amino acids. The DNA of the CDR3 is TGCAGCGGAAGAAAGGGGACAGCGAACACTGAAGCTTTCTTT. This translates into CSGRKGTANTEAFF.

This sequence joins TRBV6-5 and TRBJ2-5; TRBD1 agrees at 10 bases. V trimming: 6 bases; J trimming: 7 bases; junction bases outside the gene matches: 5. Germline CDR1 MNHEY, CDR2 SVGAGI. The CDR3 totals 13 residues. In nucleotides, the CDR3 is TGTGCCAGCAGGGGGACAGGGGAAGGGACCCAGTACTTC. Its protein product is CASRGTGEGTQYF.

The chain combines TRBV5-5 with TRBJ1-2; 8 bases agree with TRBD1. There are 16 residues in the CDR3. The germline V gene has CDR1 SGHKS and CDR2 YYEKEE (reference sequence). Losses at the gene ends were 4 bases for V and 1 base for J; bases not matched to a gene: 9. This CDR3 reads CASSRGGQGFNYGYTF. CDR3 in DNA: TGTGCCAGCAGCCGGGGAGGACAGGGCTTTAACTATGGCTACACCTTC. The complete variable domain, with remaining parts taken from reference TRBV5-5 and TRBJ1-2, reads DAGVTQSPTHLIKTRGQQVTLRCSPISGHKSVSWYQQVLGQGPQFIFQYYEKEERGRGNFPDRFSARQFPNYSSELNVNALLLGDSALYLCASSRGGQGFNYGYTFGSGTRLTVV.

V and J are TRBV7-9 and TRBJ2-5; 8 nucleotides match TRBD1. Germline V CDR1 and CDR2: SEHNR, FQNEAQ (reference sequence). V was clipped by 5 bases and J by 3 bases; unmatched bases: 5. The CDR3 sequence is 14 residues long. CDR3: CASSPDRDEETQYF. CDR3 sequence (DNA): TGTGCCAGCAGCCCGGACAGGGATGAAGAGACCCAGTACTTC.

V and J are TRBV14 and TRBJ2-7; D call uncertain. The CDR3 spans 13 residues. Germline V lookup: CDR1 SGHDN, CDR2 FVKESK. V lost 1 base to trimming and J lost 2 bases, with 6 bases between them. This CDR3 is CASSQGDPYEQYF. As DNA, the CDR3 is TGTGCCAGCAGCCAAGGAGATCCCTACGAGCAGTACTTC.

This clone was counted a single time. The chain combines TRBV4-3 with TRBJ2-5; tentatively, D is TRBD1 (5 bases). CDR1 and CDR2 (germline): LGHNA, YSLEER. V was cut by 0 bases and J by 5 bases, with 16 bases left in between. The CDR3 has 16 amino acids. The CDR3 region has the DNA TGCGCCAGCAGCCAAGATCCGCAGGGCAGGGCGGAGACCCAGTACTTC. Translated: CASSQDPQGRAETQYF.

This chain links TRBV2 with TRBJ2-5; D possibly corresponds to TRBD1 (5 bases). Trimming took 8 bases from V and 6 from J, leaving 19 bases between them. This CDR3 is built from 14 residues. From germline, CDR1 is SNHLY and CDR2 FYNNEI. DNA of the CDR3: TGTGCCAGCTCGGTCAGGGATGGCTTAAAGACCCAGTACTTC. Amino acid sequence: CASSVRDGLKTQYF.

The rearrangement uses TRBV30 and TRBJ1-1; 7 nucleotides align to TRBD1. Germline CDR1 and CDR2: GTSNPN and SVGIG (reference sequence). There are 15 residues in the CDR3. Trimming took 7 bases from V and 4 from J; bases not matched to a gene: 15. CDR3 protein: CASQGGPVRGTEAFF. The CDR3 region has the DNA TGTGCCTCTCAGGGGGGGCCCGTGCGGGGCACTGAAGCTTTCTTT.

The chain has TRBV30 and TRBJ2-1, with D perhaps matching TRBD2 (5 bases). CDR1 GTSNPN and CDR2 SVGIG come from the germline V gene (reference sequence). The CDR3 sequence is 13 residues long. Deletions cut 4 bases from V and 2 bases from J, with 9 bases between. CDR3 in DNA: TGTGCCTGGAATGAGCGGCCCTACAATGAGCAGTTCTTC. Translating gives CAWNERPYNEQFF.